Each of the 28 T cell receptor beta chains below was sequenced from the same sample in a study of T-cell reconstitution after alpha-beta-depleted transplantation in children. TCRbeta library construction was performed incorporating unique molecular identifiers. TCRdb itself ran the PCR reads through MiXCR, one entry per CDR3 protein. The data hold about 290,000 distinct CDR3 sequences, with about a tenth observed a single time. This sample comprised PBMCs, obtained before TCRalphabeta/CD19-depleted stem cell transplant. These receptor sequences come from a boy younger than two with acute myeloid leukemia, due to receive a stem cell transplant.

This clonotype has more than one count but fewer than ten. The chain links TRBV4-1 to TRBJ2-5; D might be TRBD2 (6 bases). This CDR3 is 14 amino acids long. V dropped 0 bases and J dropped 5 bases, with 10 bases sitting between them. Germline CDR1 MGHRA, CDR2 YSYEKL. CDR3 sequence (DNA): TGCGCCAGCAGCCAAGAGGTTGGGGGGGAGACCCAGTACTTC. Protein sequence: CASSQEVGGETQYF.

This clonotype was counted between two and nine times. V and J are TRBV28 and TRBJ1-1; TRBD1 is a possible D gene (5 bases). Germline CDR1 reads MDHEN; CDR2 reads SYDVKM. The V and J ends lost 6 bases and 6 bases respectively, with 14 bases between them. The CDR3 runs 13 residues. DNA for the CDR3: TGTGCCAGCAGCTCCCCCGGGACCTCTGAAGCTTTCTTT. Its translation is CASSSPGTSEAFF.

This clonotype was counted only a few times. The rearrangement joins TRBV5-6 to TRBJ2-1; maybe TRBD2 (6 bases). The CDR3 is made up of 15 amino acids. V lost 1 base, J lost 7 bases, and 15 bases lay in between. Germline loops: CDR1 SGHDT, CDR2 YYEEEE. The CDR3 sequence: CASSLTSLWANEQFF. The CDR3, as DNA: TGTGCCAGCAGCTTGACTAGCCTTTGGGCAAATGAGCAGTTCTTC.

This clonotype has ten or more counts. This rearrangement joins TRBV7-9 to TRBJ1-2; 7 positions agree with TRBD1. V trimming: 5 bases; J trimming: 8 bases; junction bases outside the gene matches: 11. CDR3 length equals 14 residues. Germline values: CDR1 SEHNR, CDR2 FQNEAQ (reference sequence). CDR3 sequence (DNA): TGTGCCAGCAGCCTAGAACAGGGGTGGAAAGGCTACACCTTC. It yields the protein CASSLEQGWKGYTF. Variable domain in full (rest from reference TRBV7-9 and TRBJ1-2): DTGVSQNPRHKITKRGQNVTFRCDPISEHNRLYWYRQTLGQGPEFLTYFQNEAQLEKSRLLSDRFSAERPKGSFSTLEIQRTEQGDSAMYLCASSLEQGWKGYTFGSGTRLTVV.

V is TRBV27 and J is TRBJ2-7; 15 bases align to TRBD2. After removal of 2 bases from V and 2 bases from J, the junction contained 4 bases not matched to a gene. Germline V gene data show CDR1 as MNHEY and CDR2 as SMNVEV (reference sequence). CDR3 length: 17 amino acids. CDR3 sequence reads: CASSLVWTSGRAYEQYF. CDR3 bases: TGTGCCAGCAGTTTAGTGTGGACTAGCGGGAGGGCCTACGAGCAGTACTTC.

This clonotype was detected many times. J is TRBJ2-7 and V is TRBV9; D possibly matches TRBD1 or TRBD2 (5 bases each). Germline V gives CDR1 SGDLS, CDR2 YYNGEE. The CDR3 length is 14 residues. V dropped 0 bases and J dropped 4 bases, with 11 bases sitting between them. The chain's CDR3 is CASSVGGDGYEQYF. The CDR3 nucleotides are TGTGCCAGCAGCGTAGGTGGGGACGGGTACGAGCAGTACTTC.

This rearrangement joins TRBV20-1 to TRBJ2-5; D unresolved. CDR3 length equals 18 residues. V lost 1 base, J lost 2 bases, and 23 bases lay in between. The germline gives CDR1 DFQATT, CDR2 SNEGSKA (reference sequence). DNA for the CDR3: TGCAGTGCTAGAGCTCCATTCCCCCCCAGGCCATCTCAAGAGACCCAGTACTTC. Amino acid sequence: CSARAPFPPRPSQETQYF.

With regard to this clonotype: A much larger clone is a single base away; this may be a read error. The V call is TRBV6-1, the J call TRBJ2-7; maybe TRBD1 (5 bases). Per the germline V gene, CDR1 is MNHNS and CDR2 is SASEGT. This CDR3 contains 15 residues. The CDR3 region has the DNA TGTGCCCGCAGTAGGCTAGGGGATCCACCCTACGAGCAGTACTTC. The encoded protein is CARSRLGDPPYEQYF.

This chain uses TRBV2 with TRBJ2-2, with D unclear. Germline CDR1 reads SNHLY; CDR2 reads FYNNEI. The germline V and J ends were trimmed by 7 bases and 5 bases, with 17 bases remaining between them. The CDR3 sequence is 15 residues long. The CDR3, as DNA: TGTGCCAGCACCCTAAACCGGGCGCAAACCGGGGAGCTGTTTTTT. It translates to CASTLNRAQTGELFF.

This clonotype has a count of ten or more. The chain is built from TRBV27 and TRBJ2-5; 8 nucleotides match TRBD1. Germline lookup yields CDR1 MNHEY and CDR2 SMNVEV (reference sequence). J gave up 5 bases and V 10 bases, and 15 bases lay outside the gene matches. The CDR3 contains 15 residues. The CDR3 DNA is TGTGCCACCAGGGTTTGGACAGGGAGGATGGAGACCCAGTACTTC. Translating it yields CATRVWTGRMETQYF.

The chain couples TRBV20-1 to TRBJ2-3; D is tentatively TRBD1 or TRBD2 (5 bases each). This CDR3 region has 14 residues. V gave up 6 bases and J gave up 0 bases, with 13 bases separating them. Germline assignment: CDR1 DFQATT and CDR2 SNEGSKA (reference sequence). CDR3 in amino acids: CSAPLGPSTDTQYF. In nucleotides, the CDR3 is TGCAGTGCGCCATTGGGACCTAGCACAGATACGCAGTATTTT.

This clonotype showed up many times. The rearrangement links TRBV20-1 to TRBJ1-2; D gene ambiguous. CDR3 length equals 13 residues. The germline CDR1 and CDR2 sequences are DFQATT and SNEGSKA (reference sequence). The V end was cut by 6 bases, the J end by 6 bases, with 17 bases between. The CDR3 nucleotides are TGCAGTGCCCGGCGGGGAATGTTGGATGGCTACACCTTC. Translation: CSARRGMLDGYTF.

There are many counts of this clonotype. The chain combines TRBV6-2 or TRBV6-3 with TRBJ2-1; perhaps TRBD2 as D (6 bases). Trimming pared 3 bases from V and 10 bases from J, leaving 13 bases between. From germline, CDR1 is MNHEY and CDR2 SVGEGT. The CDR3 length is 13 residues. CDR3 coding DNA: TGTGCCAGCAGTTATGGGTCTAGCGAAGAGCAGTTCTTC. Protein sequence: CASSYGSSEEQFF.

As regards this clonotype: This could be a read error, since a much larger clone is one nucleotide away. V and J are TRBV9 and TRBJ1-2; perhaps TRBD1 as D (5 bases). The CDR3 is 15 residues long. Trimming removed 0 bases at V and 4 bases at J, with 13 bases between. Germline V gene lookup returns CDR1 SGDLS and CDR2 YYNGEE. CDR3: CASSVDVGPSYGYTF. The CDR3 DNA reads as TGTGCCAGCAGCGTAGATGTGGGACCGAGCTATGGCTACACCTTC.

This clonotype was seen repeatedly, ten times or more. The chain recombines TRBV20-1 with TRBJ1-5, with D possibly being TRBD1 (6 bases). The length of the CDR3 is 15 residues. V was pared by 0 bases and J by 2 bases, with 11 bases between. CDR1 and CDR2 (germline): DFQATT, SNEGSKA (reference sequence). The CDR3 protein is CSARDWAGGNQPQHF. For the CDR3, the DNA is TGCAGTGCTAGAGATTGGGCAGGGGGCAATCAGCCCCAGCATTTT.

Only a few counts were recorded for this clonotype. V usage is TRBV24-1 and J usage is TRBJ2-6; D is perhaps TRBD1 (5 bases). CDR3 length: 15 amino acids. V was clipped by 3 bases and J by 4 bases, with 9 bases between them. Germline V gene data show CDR1 as KGHDR and CDR2 as SFDVKD. The CDR3 nucleotides read TGTGCCACCAGTGATAAGGGGTCAGGGGCCAACGTCCTGACTTTC. Translating it yields CATSDKGSGANVLTF.

The table lists this clonotype with many counts. This chain connects TRBV7-2 to TRBJ2-1; no clear D. This CDR3 is 16 amino acids long. Trimming cost V 4 bases and J 0 bases, with 13 bases left between them. Germline CDR1 is SGHTA and CDR2 is FQGNSA. Here the CDR3 reads CASSSTFMSSYNEQFF. In DNA form, the CDR3 reads TGTGCCAGCAGCTCCACATTCATGAGCTCCTACAATGAGCAGTTCTTC.

There are many counts of this clonotype. The chain employs TRBV28 and TRBJ2-7; 8 bases are shared with TRBD1. The CDR3 is 14 residues long. CDR1 is MDHEN and CDR2 is SYDVKM in the germline V gene. V trimming: 10 bases; J trimming: 4 bases; junction bases outside the gene matches: 12. DNA for the CDR3: TGTGCCACCGCGCCGGGACAGGTGCGATACGAGCAGTACTTC. It codes for CATAPGQVRYEQYF.

The chain couples TRBV28 to TRBJ1-2, with a possible D match to TRBD1 (5 bases). From germline, CDR1 is MDHEN and CDR2 SYDVKM. The length of the CDR3 is 15 residues. V shed 5 bases and J shed 7 bases, with 20 bases lying between them. The CDR3 nucleotides are TGTGCCAGCAGTGTTTATGCGGGGGGTGGCCGTGGCTACACCTTC. Its translation: CASSVYAGGGRGYTF.

This clonotype was seen ten or more times. The rearrangement links TRBV6-5 to TRBJ2-7; D remains ambiguous. The germline gives CDR1 MNHEY, CDR2 SVGAGI. With 2 bases removed from V and 4 bases from J, the gap between germline ends came to 9 bases. The CDR3 consists of 13 residues. CDR3 sequence reads: CASSYKDGYEQYF. CDR3 nucleotide sequence: TGTGCCAGCAGTTACAAGGACGGTTACGAGCAGTACTTC.

This clonotype was recorded at least ten times. Here the CDR3 DNA reads TGCGCCAGCAGCCCCCCGACTAGCGGGAGAGGGGATGAGCAGTTCTTC. As protein: CASSPPTSGRGDEQFF. This sequence joins TRBV4-3 and TRBJ2-1, with 12 positions matching TRBD2. Germline V gene sequence: CDR1 LGHNA, CDR2 YSLEER. This CDR3 contains 16 residues. V shed 4 bases and J 8 bases; nucleotides not matched to a gene: 9.

The V and J genes are TRBV10-3 and TRBJ2-3; the D is unclear. Germline V CDR1 and CDR2: ENHRY, SYGVKD. This CDR3 region has 15 residues. V was pared by 4 bases and J by 0 bases, with 11 bases between. CDR3 sequence (DNA): TGTGCCATCAGTGCGGACGGCCGTAGCACAGATACGCAGTATTTT. Its protein is CAISADGRSTDTQYF.

V is TRBV7-6 and J is TRBJ2-7; TRBD2 matches 7 bases. The CDR3 totals 14 residues. V was clipped by 5 bases and J by 5 bases; unmatched bases: 9. Germline lookup yields CDR1 SGHVS and CDR2 FNYEAQ. In DNA, the CDR3 is TGTGCCAGCAGCCTCGGACTAGACTATGACGAGCAGTACTTC. Its protein product is CASSLGLDYDEQYF.

The rearrangement joins TRBV5-4 to TRBJ2-6; the D is unclear. There are 18 residues in the CDR3. Germline lookup yields CDR1 SGHNT and CDR2 YYREEE (reference sequence). Trimming cost V 4 bases and J 0 bases, with 17 bases left between them. Written as DNA, the CDR3 is TGTGCCAGCAGCCCGGGCGGTAGGGTCAGCTCTGGGGCCAACGTCCTGACTTTC. Amino acids: CASSPGGRVSSGANVLTF. The full variable domain, with the rest looked up from reference TRBV5-4 and TRBJ2-6, is ETGVTQSPTHLIKTRGQQVTLRCSSQSGHNTVSWYQQALGQGPQFIFQYYREEENGRGNFPPRFSGLQFPNYSSELNVNALELDDSALYLCASSPGGRVSSGANVLTFGAGSRLTVL.

V is TRBV28 and J is TRBJ1-5; D gene uncertain. The germline V and J ends were trimmed by 6 bases and 7 bases, with 16 bases remaining between them. CDR3 length equals 14 residues. CDR1 and CDR2 from the germline V gene are MDHEN and SYDVKM. The CDR3 sequence: CASRVGPRGQPQHF. In DNA, the CDR3 is TGTGCCAGCAGGGTAGGACCCCGCGGACAGCCCCAGCATTTT. Supplemented by reference TRBV28 and TRBJ1-5, the full variable domain reads DVKVTQSSRYLVKRTGEKVFLECVQDMDHENMFWYRQDPGLGLRLIYFSYDVKMKEKGDIPEGYSVSREKKERFSLILESASTNQTSMYLCASRVGPRGQPQHFGDGTRLSIL.

This clonotype was seen many times. CDR3 sequence reads: CASSYSGRSVLGQYF. CDR3 coding DNA: TGTGCCAGCAGTTATTCTGGGAGGTCCGTGCTGGGGCAGTACTTC. The rearrangement joins TRBV6-5 to TRBJ2-7; D may be TRBD2 (6 bases). The V end was cut by 3 bases, the J end by 9 bases, with 21 bases between. The CDR3 totals 15 residues. Germline V CDR1 and CDR2: MNHEY, SVGAGI.

Of note for this clonotype: A much larger clone differs by one base, so this may be a read error. Without the conserved terminal phenylalanine or tryptophan, this CDR3 likely stems from a read error. This chain uses TRBV15 with TRBJ2-1, with D perhaps assigned TRBD1 or TRBD2 (5 bases each). Germline-derived CDR1 and CDR2 are LNHNV and YYDKDF (reference sequence). Trimming cost V 2 bases and J 5 bases, with 10 bases left between them. The CDR3 consists of 14 residues. The CDR3: CATSRPGPHNEQFV. The CDR3, as DNA: TGTGCCACCAGCAGACCGGGACCACACAATGAGCAGTTCGTC.

At least ten counts were recorded for this clonotype. The chain links TRBV7-9 to TRBJ2-7, with 11 nucleotides matching TRBD2. CDR1 and CDR2 from the germline V gene are SEHNR and FQNEAQ (reference sequence). V dropped 4 bases and J dropped 2; count of bases not matched to a gene: 7. This CDR3 is built from 16 residues. CDR3 bases: TGTGCCAGCAGCTCCGCCACTAGCGGGAGACCCTACGAGCAGTACTTC. This sequence encodes CASSSATSGRPYEQYF.